This entry lists 23 T cell receptor beta chains sequenced from one sample in a study of cytomegalovirus exposure and HLA in healthy donors. Primers included in the PCR were 60 Vbeta and 13 Jbeta primers. Generated by immunoSEQ multiplex PCR, the TCRdb table keeps only in-frame clones and is missing some. The profile shows around 150,000 clones, about four fifths of them singletons. The sequenced sample consisted of PBMCs. These receptors originate from a human donor in good health.

CDR3 bases: TGTGCCAGCAGTTACTCTGAGAGAGGATCCTACGAGCAGTACTTC. This encodes CASSYSERGSYEQYF. The chain couples TRBV6-5 to TRBJ2-7; D not certain. Germline assignment: CDR1 MNHEY and CDR2 SVGAGI. V was clipped by 0 bases and J by 1 base, with 10 bases between them. This CDR3 has 15 amino acids.

The chain employs TRBV5-1 and TRBJ2-7; TRBD2 might be the D (6 bases). The ends were cut back, 4 bases at V and 4 bases at J, with 18 bases in the middle. The CDR3 totals 15 residues. Germline CDR1 reads SGHRS; CDR2 reads YFSETQ. In DNA form, the CDR3 reads TGCGCCAGCAGCCCAGTACCTGGTGCGGGGTACGAGCAGTACTTC. This codes for CASSPVPGAGYEQYF.

The J gene is TRBJ1-4, the V gene TRBV19; 8 positions match TRBD1. From germline, CDR1 is LNHDA and CDR2 SQIVND (reference sequence). This CDR3 has 19 residues. J was trimmed by 8 bases and V by 7 bases; bases with no gene match: 24. CDR3 bases: TGTGCCAGTAATTCGCCGACAGGGGTATCGGGGTTGCTTTGGGAAAAACTGTTTTTT. Translated, it gives CASNSPTGVSGLLWEKLFF.

This chain links TRBV2 with TRBJ2-5; no clear D. Germline V lookup: CDR1 SNHLY, CDR2 FYNNEI. The ends were cut back, 6 bases at V and 4 bases at J, with 12 bases in the middle. This CDR3 has 13 amino acids. The CDR3 bases are TGTGCCAGCAGAAACAGTAAACTAGAGACCCAGTACTTC. Protein: CASRNSKLETQYF.

The genes are TRBV20-1 and TRBJ2-7; D possibly corresponds to TRBD2 (6 bases). Germline-derived CDR1 and CDR2 are DFQATT and SNEGSKA (reference sequence). This CDR3 comprises 11 residues. In DNA, the CDR3 is TGCAGCCCCCAGTCGGGGGACGAGCAGTACTTC. This codes for CSPQSGDEQYF.

This sequence joins TRBV27 and TRBJ2-6; 13 bases fit TRBD2. Looked up from germline, CDR1 is MNHEY and CDR2 is SMNVEV (reference sequence). CDR3 length: 18 residues. The V and J ends lost 3 bases and 0 bases, in that order; junction bases with no gene match: 2. In DNA form, the CDR3 reads TGTGCCAGCAGTTTCGGACTAGCGGGGGACTCTGGGGCCAACGTCCTGACTTTC. It codes for CASSFGLAGDSGANVLTF.

This clone is a singleton in its sample. Here the CDR3 DNA reads TGTGCCAGCAGTAAAGACAGGGGGGGTGAAAAACTGTTTTTT. Its translation is CASSKDRGGEKLFF. The chain employs TRBV2 and TRBJ1-4; 9 bases agree with TRBD1. CDR3 length: 14 residues. Germline V gene data show CDR1 as SNHLY and CDR2 as FYNNEI. J was trimmed by 7 bases and V by 5 bases; bases with no gene match: 5.

This chain connects TRBV9 to TRBJ2-3; 9 bases map to TRBD1. Germline lookup yields CDR1 SGDLS and CDR2 YYNGEE. Trimming cost V 4 bases and J 6 bases; bases outside gene matches: 9. This CDR3 has 15 amino acids. Here the CDR3 reads CASSLWTGVWDTQYF. The CDR3 DNA reads as TGTGCCAGCAGCCTCTGGACAGGGGTGTGGGATACGCAGTATTTT. Combining the CDR3 with reference TRBV9 and TRBJ2-3 gives the whole variable domain DSGVTQTPKHLITATGQRVTLRCSPRSGDLSVYWYQQSLDQGLQFLIQYYNGEERAKGNILERFSAQQFPDLHSELNLSSLELGDSALYFCASSLWTGVWDTQYFGPGTRLTVL.

The V call is TRBV29-1, the J call TRBJ1-1; D may be TRBD1 (6 bases). The ends were cut back, 1 base at V and 5 bases at J, with 11 bases in the middle. This CDR3 has 13 amino acids. Per the germline V gene, CDR1 is SQVTM and CDR2 is ANQGSEA. As DNA, the CDR3 is TGCAGCGTTGAAGTCCCAGGGGATACTGAAGCTTTCTTT. This codes for CSVEVPGDTEAFF.

CDR3 region: CSVGGQGTPQFF. The DNA of the CDR3 is TGCAGCGTTGGGGGACAGGGGACACCGCAGTTCTTC. The rearrangement uses TRBV29-1 and TRBJ2-1; TRBD1 matches at 10 bases. Germline CDR1 SQVTM, CDR2 ANQGSEA. After removal of 4 bases from V and 12 bases from J, the junction contained 6 bases not matched to a gene. The CDR3 contains 12 residues.

The chain couples TRBV27 to TRBJ2-7; 8 bases line up with TRBD2. CDR1 is MNHEY, CDR2 SMNVEV, per germline (reference sequence). The CDR3 sequence is 12 residues long. V shed 3 bases and J 6 bases; nucleotides not matched to a gene: 1. DNA for the CDR3: TGTGCCAGCAGTTTCGGGGGGGGCGAGCAGTACTTC. The encoded protein is CASSFGGGEQYF.

The chain recombines TRBV11-3 with TRBJ2-7; D is ambiguous. This CDR3 is built from 11 residues. V was shortened by 4 bases and J by 3 bases, with 4 bases between the two germline ends. The germline V gene encodes CDR1 SGHNT and CDR2 YENEEA. Here the CDR3 DNA reads TGTGCCAGCAGCTACGGCTACGAGCAGTACTTC. Protein product: CASSYGYEQYF.

This clone has a single count. This chain uses TRBV10-3 with TRBJ2-7; 8 bases are a match to TRBD1. V lost 5 bases, J lost 0 bases, and 3 bases stayed unmatched. CDR1 is ENHRY, CDR2 SYGVKD, per germline. The CDR3 totals 14 residues. CDR3 residues: CAISPGQASYEQYF. In DNA form, the CDR3 reads TGTGCCATCAGTCCGGGACAGGCCTCCTACGAGCAGTACTTC.

This clone has a single count. J is TRBJ2-1 and V is TRBV5-5; tentative D call: TRBD2 (6 bases). The germline V and J ends were trimmed by 7 bases and 5 bases, with 19 bases remaining between them. This CDR3 has 15 amino acids. Germline-derived CDR1 and CDR2 are SGHKS and YYEKEE (reference sequence). CDR3 sequence: CASADYTAADNEQFF. The CDR3 DNA reads as TGTGCCAGCGCGGACTATACCGCGGCTGACAATGAGCAGTTCTTC. The full variable domain, rest sourced from reference TRBV5-5 and TRBJ2-1, is DAGVTQSPTHLIKTRGQQVTLRCSPISGHKSVSWYQQVLGQGPQFIFQYYEKEERGRGNFPDRFSARQFPNYSSELNVNALLLGDSALYLCASADYTAADNEQFFGPGTRLTVL.

The chain has TRBV27 and TRBJ2-2, with a tentative D call TRBD2 (5 bases). The CDR3 contains 14 residues. The V gene lost 4 bases and the J gene lost 1 base, with 7 bases spanning the gap. CDR1 and CDR2 (germline): MNHEY, SMNVEV (reference sequence). The DNA for the CDR3 is TGTGCCAGCAGTTCTAGCCTGAACACCGGGGAGCTGTTTTTT. It encodes CASSSSLNTGELFF.

This chain uses TRBV4-1 with TRBJ2-1; 7 nucleotides line up with TRBD1. The CDR3 sequence is 18 residues long. Germline trimming cut 4 bases from V and 4 bases from J; bases unmatched to any gene: 16. Germline V gene lookup returns CDR1 MGHRA and CDR2 YSYEKL. The chain's CDR3 is CASSRRDSLQAEYNEQFF. The CDR3, as DNA: TGCGCCAGCAGCCGCCGGGACAGCCTCCAAGCCGAGTACAATGAGCAGTTCTTC.

The chain has TRBV7-9 and TRBJ1-6; 8 nucleotides agree with TRBD1. The ends lost 3 bases at V and 3 bases at J; junction bases unmatched: 4. The CDR3 runs 16 residues. Germline loops: CDR1 SEHNR, CDR2 FQNEAQ (reference sequence). DNA for the CDR3: TGTGCCAGCAGCTTGGACAGGGACGGCTATAATTCACCCCTCCACTTT. Translation: CASSLDRDGYNSPLHF.

CDR3 sequence: CASSAGGSGASYNEQFF. The CDR3 DNA follows: TGTGCCAGCAGCGCAGGGGGATCGGGGGCCTCCTACAATGAGCAGTTCTTC. This sequence joins TRBV5-4 and TRBJ2-1, with D perhaps matching TRBD1 (7 bases). The CDR3 sequence is 17 residues long. V was trimmed by 4 bases and J by 0 bases, leaving 17 bases between them. Per germline, CDR1 SGHNT and CDR2 YYREEE (reference sequence).

This chain links TRBV7-2 with TRBJ2-5; the D gene is possibly TRBD1 (5 bases). Trimming shortened V by 5 bases and J by 1 base, and 11 bases separated the two germline ends. The CDR3 sequence is 14 residues long. The germline V gene encodes CDR1 SGHTA and CDR2 FQGNSA. The CDR3 DNA sequence: TGTGCCAGCAGCCGGGTGGGGCGCCAAGAGACCCAGTACTTC. Translation gives CASSRVGRQETQYF.

The chain carries TRBV5-5 and TRBJ2-7; D is possibly TRBD1 (5 bases). In germline, CDR1 is SGHKS, CDR2 YYEKEE (reference sequence). V lost 2 bases, J lost 1 base, and 13 bases lay in between. This CDR3 region has 15 residues. CDR3 DNA: TGTGCCAGCAGCTTCGACACAGGATTATCCTACGAGCAGTACTTC. It codes for CASSFDTGLSYEQYF.

V and J are TRBV6-5 and TRBJ1-1, with 8 bases identical to TRBD1. V lost 4 bases and J lost 1; bases outside the gene matches: 5. Germline CDR1 reads MNHEY; CDR2 reads SVGAGI. The CDR3 is made up of 15 amino acids. CDR3 sequence (DNA): TGTGCCAGCAGTTCTCCGGGACAGGCGAACACTGAAGCTTTCTTT. Its translation is CASSSPGQANTEAFF.

The chain joins TRBV29-1 to TRBJ1-6; the D is unclear. The V end was cut by 8 bases, the J end by 8 bases, with 16 bases between. Germline V lookup: CDR1 SQVTM, CDR2 ANQGSEA. The length of the CDR3 is 13 residues. This CDR3 is CSNLGGSYSPLHF. CDR3 coding DNA: TGCAGCAACTTAGGAGGGTCTTATTCACCCCTCCACTTT.

The rearrangement links TRBV5-1 to TRBJ1-1; unclear D gene. The CDR3 runs 14 residues. CDR1 SGHRS and CDR2 YFSETQ come from the germline V gene. Between the trimmed V and J ends, which lost 0 bases and 1 base, there was a span of 7 bases. The CDR3 sequence: CASSLDPGNTEAFF. CDR3 DNA sequence: TGCGCCAGCAGCTTGGATCCGGGGAACACTGAAGCTTTCTTT.